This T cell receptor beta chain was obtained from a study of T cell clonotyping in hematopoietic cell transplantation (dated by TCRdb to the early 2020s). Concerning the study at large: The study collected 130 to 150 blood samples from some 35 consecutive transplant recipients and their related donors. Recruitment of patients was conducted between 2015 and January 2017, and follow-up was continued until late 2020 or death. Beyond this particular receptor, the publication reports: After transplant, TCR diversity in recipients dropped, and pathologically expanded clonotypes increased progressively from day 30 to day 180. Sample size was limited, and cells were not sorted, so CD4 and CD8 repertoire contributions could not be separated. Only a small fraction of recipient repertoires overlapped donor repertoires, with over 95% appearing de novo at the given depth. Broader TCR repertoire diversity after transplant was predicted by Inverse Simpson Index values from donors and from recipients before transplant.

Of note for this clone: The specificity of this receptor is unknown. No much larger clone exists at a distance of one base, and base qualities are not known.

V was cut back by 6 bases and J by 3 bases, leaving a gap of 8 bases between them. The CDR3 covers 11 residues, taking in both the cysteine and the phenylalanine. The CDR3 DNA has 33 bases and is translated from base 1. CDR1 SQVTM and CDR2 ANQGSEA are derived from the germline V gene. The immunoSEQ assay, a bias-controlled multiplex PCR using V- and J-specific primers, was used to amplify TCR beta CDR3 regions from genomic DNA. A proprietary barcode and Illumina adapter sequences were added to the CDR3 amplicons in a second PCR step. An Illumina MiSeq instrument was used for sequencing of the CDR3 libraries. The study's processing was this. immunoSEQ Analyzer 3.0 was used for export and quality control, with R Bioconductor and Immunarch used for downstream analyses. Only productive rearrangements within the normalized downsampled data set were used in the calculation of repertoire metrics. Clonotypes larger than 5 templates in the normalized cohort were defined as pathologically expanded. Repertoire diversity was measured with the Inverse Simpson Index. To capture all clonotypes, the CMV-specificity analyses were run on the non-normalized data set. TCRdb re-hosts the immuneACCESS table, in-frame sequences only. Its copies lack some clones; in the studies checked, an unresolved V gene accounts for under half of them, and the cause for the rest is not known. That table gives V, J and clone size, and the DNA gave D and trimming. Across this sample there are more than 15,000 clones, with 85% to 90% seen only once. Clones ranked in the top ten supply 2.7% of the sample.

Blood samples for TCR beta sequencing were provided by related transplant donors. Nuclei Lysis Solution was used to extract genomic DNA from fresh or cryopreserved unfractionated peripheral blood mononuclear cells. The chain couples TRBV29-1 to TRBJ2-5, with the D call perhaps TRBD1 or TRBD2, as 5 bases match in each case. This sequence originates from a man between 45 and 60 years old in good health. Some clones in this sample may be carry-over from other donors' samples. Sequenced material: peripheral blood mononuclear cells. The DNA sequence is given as TGCAGCGTCAGAGGGGAAGAGACCCAGTACTTC. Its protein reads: CSVRGEETQYF.